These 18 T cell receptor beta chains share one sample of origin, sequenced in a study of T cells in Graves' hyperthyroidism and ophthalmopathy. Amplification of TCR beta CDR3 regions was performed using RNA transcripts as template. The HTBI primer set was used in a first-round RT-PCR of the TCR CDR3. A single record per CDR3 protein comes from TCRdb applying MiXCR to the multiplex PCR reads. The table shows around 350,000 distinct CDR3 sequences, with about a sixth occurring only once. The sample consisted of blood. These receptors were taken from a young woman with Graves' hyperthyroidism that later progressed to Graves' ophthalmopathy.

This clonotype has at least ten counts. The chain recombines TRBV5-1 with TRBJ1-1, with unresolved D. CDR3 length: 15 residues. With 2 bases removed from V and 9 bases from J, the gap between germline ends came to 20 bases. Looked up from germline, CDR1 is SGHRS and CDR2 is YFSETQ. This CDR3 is CASSFTAGEGGKAFF. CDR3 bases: TGCGCCAGCAGCTTTACAGCCGGAGAGGGCGGTAAAGCTTTCTTT.

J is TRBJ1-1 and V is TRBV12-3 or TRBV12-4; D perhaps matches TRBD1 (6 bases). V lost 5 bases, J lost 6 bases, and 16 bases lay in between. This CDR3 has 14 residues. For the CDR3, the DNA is TGTGCCAGCAGTCCGCGGGGGGGCGCCTCTGAAGCTTTCTTT. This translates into CASSPRGGASEAFF.

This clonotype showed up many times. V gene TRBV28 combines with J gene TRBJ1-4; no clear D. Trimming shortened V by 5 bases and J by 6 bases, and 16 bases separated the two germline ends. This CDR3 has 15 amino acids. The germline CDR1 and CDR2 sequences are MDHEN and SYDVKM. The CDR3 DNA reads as TGTGCCAGCAGTACTCAAAGCCTTAACTATGAAAAACTGTTTTTT. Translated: CASSTQSLNYEKLFF.

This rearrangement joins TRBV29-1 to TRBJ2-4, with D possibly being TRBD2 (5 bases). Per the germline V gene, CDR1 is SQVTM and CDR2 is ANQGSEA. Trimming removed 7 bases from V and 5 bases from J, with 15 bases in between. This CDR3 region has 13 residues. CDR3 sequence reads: CSARKDSENIQYF. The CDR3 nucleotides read TGCAGCGCCCGAAAGGACTCAGAAAACATTCAGTACTTC.

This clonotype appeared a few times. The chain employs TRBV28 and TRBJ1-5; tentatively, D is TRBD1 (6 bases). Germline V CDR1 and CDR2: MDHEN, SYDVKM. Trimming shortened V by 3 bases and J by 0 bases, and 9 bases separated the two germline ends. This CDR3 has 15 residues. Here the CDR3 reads CASSFRQDSNQPQHF. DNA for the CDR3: TGTGCCAGCAGTTTCCGACAGGATAGCAATCAGCCCCAGCATTTT.

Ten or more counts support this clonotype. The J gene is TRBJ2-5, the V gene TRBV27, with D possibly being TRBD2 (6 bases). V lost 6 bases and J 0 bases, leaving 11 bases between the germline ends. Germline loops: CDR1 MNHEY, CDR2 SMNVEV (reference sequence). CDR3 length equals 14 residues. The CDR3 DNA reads TGTGCCAGCAGCCGACTAGTAGACCAAGAGACCCAGTACTTC. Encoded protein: CASSRLVDQETQYF.

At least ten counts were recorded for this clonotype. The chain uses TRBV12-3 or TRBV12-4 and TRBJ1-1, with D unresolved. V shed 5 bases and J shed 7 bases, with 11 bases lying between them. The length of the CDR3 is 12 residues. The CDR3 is CASSAGTLEAFF. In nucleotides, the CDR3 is TGTGCCAGCAGTGCCGGTACGCTTGAAGCTTTCTTT.

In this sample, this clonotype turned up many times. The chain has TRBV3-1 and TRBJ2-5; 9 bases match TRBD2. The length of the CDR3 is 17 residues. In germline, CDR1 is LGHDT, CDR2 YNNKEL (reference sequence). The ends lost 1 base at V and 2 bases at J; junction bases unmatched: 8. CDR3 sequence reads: CASSQVKWSGGQETQYF. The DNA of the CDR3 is TGTGCCAGCAGCCAAGTGAAGTGGAGCGGGGGGCAAGAGACCCAGTACTTC.

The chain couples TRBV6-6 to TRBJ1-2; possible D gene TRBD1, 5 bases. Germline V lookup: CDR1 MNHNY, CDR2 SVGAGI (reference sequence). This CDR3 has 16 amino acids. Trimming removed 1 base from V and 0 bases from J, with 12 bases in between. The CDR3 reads CASSYWGGGANYGYTF. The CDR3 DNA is TGTGCCAGCAGTTACTGGGGCGGCGGAGCTAACTATGGCTACACCTTC.

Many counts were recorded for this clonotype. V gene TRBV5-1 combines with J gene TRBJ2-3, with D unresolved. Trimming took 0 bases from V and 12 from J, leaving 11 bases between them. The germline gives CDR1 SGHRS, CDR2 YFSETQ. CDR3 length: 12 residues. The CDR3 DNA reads TGCGCCAGCAGCTTGGCCGCCGAGATTCAGTATTTT. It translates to CASSLAAEIQYF.

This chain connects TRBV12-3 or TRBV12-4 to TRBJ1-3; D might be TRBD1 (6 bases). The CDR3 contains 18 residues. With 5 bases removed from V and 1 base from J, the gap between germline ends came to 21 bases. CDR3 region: CASSTQYPTGISGNTIYF. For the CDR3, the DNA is TGTGCCAGCAGTACCCAATACCCTACAGGGATTTCTGGAAACACCATATATTTT.

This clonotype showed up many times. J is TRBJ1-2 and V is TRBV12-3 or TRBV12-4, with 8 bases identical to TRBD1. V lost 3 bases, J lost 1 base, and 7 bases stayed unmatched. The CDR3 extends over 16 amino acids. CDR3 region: CASSLSRQGFNYGYTF. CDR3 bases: TGTGCCAGCAGTTTGAGCAGACAGGGGTTTAACTATGGCTACACCTTC.

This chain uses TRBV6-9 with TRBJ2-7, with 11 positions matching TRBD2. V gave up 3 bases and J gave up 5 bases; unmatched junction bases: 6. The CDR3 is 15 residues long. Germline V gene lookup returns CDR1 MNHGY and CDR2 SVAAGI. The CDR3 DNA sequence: TGTGCCAGCAGTTACTCGAAGACTAGCGGGGACGAGCAGTACTTC. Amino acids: CASSYSKTSGDEQYF.

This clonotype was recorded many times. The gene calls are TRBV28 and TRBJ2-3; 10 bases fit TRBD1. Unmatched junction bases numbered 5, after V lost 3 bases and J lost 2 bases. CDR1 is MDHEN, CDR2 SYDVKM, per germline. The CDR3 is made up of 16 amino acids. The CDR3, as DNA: TGTGCCAGCAGTTTTCCGACAGGGGGCCCCACAGATACGCAGTATTTT. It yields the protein CASSFPTGGPTDTQYF.

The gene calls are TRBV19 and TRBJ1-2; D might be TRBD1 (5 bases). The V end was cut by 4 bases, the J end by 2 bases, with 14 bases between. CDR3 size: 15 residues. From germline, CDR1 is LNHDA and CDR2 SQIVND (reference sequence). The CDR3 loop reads CASSTDTGPNYGYTF. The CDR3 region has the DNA TGTGCCAGTAGTACGGACACCGGCCCCAACTATGGCTACACCTTC. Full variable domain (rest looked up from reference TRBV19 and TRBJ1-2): DGGITQSPKYLFRKEGQNVTLSCEQNLNHDAMYWYRQDPGQGLRLIYYSQIVNDFQKGDIAEGYSVSREKKESFPLTVTSAQKNPTAFYLCASSTDTGPNYGYTFGSGTRLTVV.

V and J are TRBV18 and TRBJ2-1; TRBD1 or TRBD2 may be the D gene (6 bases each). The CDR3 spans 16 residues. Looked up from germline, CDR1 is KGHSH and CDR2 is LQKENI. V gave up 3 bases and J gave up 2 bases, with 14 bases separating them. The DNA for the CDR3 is TGTGCCAGCTCACCGGGTAAGGGGGGCGCCTACAATGAGCAGTTCTTC. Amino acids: CASSPGKGGAYNEQFF.

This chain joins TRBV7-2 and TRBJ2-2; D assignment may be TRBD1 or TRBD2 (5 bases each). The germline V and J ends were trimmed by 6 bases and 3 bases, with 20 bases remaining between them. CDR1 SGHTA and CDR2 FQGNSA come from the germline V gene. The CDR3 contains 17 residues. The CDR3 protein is CASSSLLGERYTGELFF. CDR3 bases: TGTGCCAGCAGTTCATTGTTGGGGGAGCGATACACCGGGGAGCTGTTTTTT.

The CDR3 loop reads CASSLTSGRVYEQFF. The DNA of the CDR3 is TGTGCCAGCAGTTTGACTAGCGGGAGGGTCTATGAGCAGTTCTTC. The chain links TRBV27 to TRBJ2-1; 14 bases line up with TRBD2. Germline V gene lookup returns CDR1 MNHEY and CDR2 SMNVEV (reference sequence). This CDR3 has 15 amino acids. The trim removed 3 bases at V and 8 bases at J, leaving 3 bases unmatched.